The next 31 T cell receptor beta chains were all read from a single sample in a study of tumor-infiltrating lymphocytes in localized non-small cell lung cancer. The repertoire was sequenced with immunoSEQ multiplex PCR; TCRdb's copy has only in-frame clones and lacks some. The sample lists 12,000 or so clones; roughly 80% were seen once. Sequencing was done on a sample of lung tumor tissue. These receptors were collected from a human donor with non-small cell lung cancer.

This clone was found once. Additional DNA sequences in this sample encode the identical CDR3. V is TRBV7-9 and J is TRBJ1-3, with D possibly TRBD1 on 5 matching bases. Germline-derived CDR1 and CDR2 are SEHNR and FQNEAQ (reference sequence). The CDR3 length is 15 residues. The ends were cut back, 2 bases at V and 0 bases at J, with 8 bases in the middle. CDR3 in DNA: TGTGCCAGCAGCTTACTGGGGGTCTCTGGAAACACCATATATTTT. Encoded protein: CASSLLGVSGNTIYF.

In DNA, the CDR3 is TGTGCCTGGACGCGGGGGACAACTAATGAAAAACTGTTTTTT. This codes for CAWTRGTTNEKLFF. The chain couples TRBV30 to TRBJ1-4; D is perhaps TRBD1 (5 bases). The CDR3 sequence is 14 residues long. Deletions cut 4 bases from V and 0 bases from J, with 9 bases between. Germline V gene sequence: CDR1 GTSNPN, CDR2 SVGIG (reference sequence). Variable domain in full (rest from reference TRBV30 and TRBJ1-4): SQTIHQWPATLVQPVGSPLSLECTVEGTSNPNLYWYRQAAGRGLQLLFYSVGIGQISSEVPQNLSASRPQDRQFILSSKKLLLSDSGFYLCAWTRGTTNEKLFFGSGTQLSVL.

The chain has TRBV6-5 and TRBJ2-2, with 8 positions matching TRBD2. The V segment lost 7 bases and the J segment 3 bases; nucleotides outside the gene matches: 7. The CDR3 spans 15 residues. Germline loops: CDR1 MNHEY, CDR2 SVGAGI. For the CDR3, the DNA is TGTGCCAGCATGCCGGGGGGGCTGGACACCGGGGAGCTGTTTTTT. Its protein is CASMPGGLDTGELFF.

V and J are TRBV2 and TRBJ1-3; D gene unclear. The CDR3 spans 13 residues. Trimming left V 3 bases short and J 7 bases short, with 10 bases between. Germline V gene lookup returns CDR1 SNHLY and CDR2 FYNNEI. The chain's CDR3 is CASSEALGNTIYF. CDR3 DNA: TGTGCCAGCAGTGAGGCATTAGGGAACACCATATATTTT.

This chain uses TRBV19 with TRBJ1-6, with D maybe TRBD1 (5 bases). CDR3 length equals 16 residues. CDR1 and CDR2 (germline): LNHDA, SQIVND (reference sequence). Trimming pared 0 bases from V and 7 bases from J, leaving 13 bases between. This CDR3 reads CASSIEVGRWNSPLHF. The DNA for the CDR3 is TGTGCCAGTAGTATAGAGGTGGGACGGTGGAATTCACCCCTCCACTTT.

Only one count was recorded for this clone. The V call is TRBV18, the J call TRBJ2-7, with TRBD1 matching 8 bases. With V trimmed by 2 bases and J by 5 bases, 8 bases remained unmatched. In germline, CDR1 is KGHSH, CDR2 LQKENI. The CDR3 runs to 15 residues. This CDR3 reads CASSPSRTGLHEQYF. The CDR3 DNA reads TGTGCCAGCTCACCAAGTAGGACAGGGTTGCACGAGCAGTACTTC.

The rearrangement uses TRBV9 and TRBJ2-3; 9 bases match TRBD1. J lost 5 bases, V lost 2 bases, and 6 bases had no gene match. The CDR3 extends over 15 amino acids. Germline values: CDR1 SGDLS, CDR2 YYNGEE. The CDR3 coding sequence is TGTGCCAGCAGCGTGTACAGGGGGCGTGAAGATACGCAGTATTTT. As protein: CASSVYRGREDTQYF.

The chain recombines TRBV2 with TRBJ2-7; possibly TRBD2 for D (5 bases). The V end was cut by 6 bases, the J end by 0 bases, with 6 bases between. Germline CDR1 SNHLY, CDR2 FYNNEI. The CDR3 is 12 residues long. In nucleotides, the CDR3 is TGTGCCAGCAGCGGGGACTCCTACGAGCAGTACTTC. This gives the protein CASSGDSYEQYF.

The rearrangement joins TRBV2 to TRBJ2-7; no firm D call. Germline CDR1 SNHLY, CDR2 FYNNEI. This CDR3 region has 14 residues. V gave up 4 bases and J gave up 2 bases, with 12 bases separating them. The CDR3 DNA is TGTGCCAGCAGTGGGGAAAGGGCCCCCTACGAGCAGTACTTC. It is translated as CASSGERAPYEQYF.

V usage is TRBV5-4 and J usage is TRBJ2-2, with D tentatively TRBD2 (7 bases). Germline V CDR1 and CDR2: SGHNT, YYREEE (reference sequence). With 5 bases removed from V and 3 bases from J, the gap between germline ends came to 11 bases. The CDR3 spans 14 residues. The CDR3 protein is CASRGGGDTGELFF. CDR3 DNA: TGTGCCAGCAGGGGAGGGGGAGACACCGGGGAGCTGTTTTTT.

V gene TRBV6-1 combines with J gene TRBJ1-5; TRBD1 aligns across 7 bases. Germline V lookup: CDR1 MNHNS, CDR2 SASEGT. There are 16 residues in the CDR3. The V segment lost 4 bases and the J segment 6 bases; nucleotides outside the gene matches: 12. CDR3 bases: TGTGCCAGCAGTGGGGGGTGGAGGGGGCGGATTCAGCCCCAGCATTTT. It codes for CASSGGWRGRIQPQHF.

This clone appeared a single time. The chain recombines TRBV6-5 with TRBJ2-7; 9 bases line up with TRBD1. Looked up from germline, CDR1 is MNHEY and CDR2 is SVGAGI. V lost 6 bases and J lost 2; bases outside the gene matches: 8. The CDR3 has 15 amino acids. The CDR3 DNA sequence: TGTGCCAGCAGCAAGACTAGGGACAGGGCCTACGAGCAGTACTTC. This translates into CASSKTRDRAYEQYF.

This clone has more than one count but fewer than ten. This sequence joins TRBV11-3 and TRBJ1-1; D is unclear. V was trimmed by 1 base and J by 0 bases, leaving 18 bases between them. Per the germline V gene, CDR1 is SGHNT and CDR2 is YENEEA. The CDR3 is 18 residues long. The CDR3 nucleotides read TGTGCCAGCAGCTTAGGACGAATGGAATCCTACTTGAACACTGAAGCTTTCTTT. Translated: CASSLGRMESYLNTEAFF.

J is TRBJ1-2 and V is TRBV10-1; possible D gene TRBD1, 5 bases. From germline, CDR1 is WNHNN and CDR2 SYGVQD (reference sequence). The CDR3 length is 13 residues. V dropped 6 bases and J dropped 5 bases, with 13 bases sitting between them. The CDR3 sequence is CASSPGPGYGYTF. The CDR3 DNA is TGCGCCAGCAGCCCGGGGCCGGGGTATGGCTACACCTTC.

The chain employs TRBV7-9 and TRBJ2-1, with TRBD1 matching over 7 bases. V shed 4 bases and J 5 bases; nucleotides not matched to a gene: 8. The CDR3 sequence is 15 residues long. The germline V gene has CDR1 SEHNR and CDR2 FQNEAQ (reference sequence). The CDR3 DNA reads TGTGCCAGCAGCTCCCTCCGGGACAGCGACAATGAGCAGTTCTTC. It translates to CASSSLRDSDNEQFF.

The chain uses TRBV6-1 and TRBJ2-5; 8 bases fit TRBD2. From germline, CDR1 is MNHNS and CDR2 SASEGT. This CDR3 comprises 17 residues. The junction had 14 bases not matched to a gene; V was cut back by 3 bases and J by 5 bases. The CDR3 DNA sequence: TGTGCCAGCAGTGACTGGGGAGGCAGCGGGGGATCCGAGACCCAGTACTTC. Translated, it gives CASSDWGGSGGSETQYF.

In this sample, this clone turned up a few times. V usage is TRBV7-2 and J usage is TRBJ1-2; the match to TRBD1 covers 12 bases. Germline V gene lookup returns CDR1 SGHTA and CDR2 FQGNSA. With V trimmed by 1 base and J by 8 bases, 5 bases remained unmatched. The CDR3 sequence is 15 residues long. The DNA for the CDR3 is TGTGCCAGCAGCTTAGAGGGGACAGGGGGCTTGGGCTACACCTTC. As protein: CASSLEGTGGLGYTF.

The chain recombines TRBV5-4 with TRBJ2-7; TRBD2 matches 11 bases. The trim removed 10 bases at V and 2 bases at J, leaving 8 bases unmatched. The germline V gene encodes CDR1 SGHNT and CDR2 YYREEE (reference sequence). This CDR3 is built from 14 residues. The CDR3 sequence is CASQTSGDAYEQYF. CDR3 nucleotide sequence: TGTGCCTCACAGACTAGCGGGGACGCCTACGAGCAGTACTTC.

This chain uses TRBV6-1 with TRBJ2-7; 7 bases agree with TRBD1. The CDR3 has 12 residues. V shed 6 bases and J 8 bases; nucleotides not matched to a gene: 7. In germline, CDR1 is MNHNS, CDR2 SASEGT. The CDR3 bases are TGTGCCAGCAGCGCCGGGACAGCCAAGCAGTACTTC. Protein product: CASSAGTAKQYF.

CDR3 sequence (DNA): TGTGCCAGCAGCTTTGGGCAGGATAATGAAAAACTGTTTTTT. This sequence encodes CASSFGQDNEKLFF. V and J are TRBV7-9 and TRBJ1-4, with D unresolved. Germline values: CDR1 SEHNR, CDR2 FQNEAQ (reference sequence). Trimming shortened V by 3 bases and J by 4 bases, and 9 bases separated the two germline ends. CDR3 length equals 14 residues.

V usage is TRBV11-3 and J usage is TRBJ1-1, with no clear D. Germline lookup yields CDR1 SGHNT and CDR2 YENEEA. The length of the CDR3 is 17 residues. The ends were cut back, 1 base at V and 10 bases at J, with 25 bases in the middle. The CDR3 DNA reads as TGTGCCAGCAGCTTAGTAGACACAGATATACCTCGTGTTGGAGCTTTCTTT. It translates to CASSLVDTDIPRVGAFF. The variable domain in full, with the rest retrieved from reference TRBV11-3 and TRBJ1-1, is EAGVVQSPRYKIIEKKQPVAFWCNPISGHNTLYWYLQNLGQGPELLIRYENEEAVDDSQLPKDRFSAERLKGVDSTLKIQPAELGDSAVYLCASSLVDTDIPRVGAFFGQGTRLTVV.

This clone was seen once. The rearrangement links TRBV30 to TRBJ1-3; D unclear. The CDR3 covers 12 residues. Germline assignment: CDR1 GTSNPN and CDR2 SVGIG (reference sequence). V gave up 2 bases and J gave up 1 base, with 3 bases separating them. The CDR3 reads CAWSPSGNTIYF. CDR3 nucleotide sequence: TGTGCCTGGAGTCCGTCTGGAAACACCATATATTTT.

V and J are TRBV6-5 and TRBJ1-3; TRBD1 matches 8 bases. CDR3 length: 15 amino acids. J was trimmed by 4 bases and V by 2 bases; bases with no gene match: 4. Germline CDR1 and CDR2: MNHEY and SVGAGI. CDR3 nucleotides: TGTGCCAGCAGTTACACCAGGGGGCGAGGAAACACCATATATTTT. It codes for CASSYTRGRGNTIYF.

The CDR3 sequence: CASSARGGRMETQYF. CDR3 DNA: TGTGCCAGCAGCGCCCGGGGGGGCCGGATGGAGACCCAGTACTTC. The chain employs TRBV9 and TRBJ2-5, with 8 nucleotides matching TRBD2. Germline assignment: CDR1 SGDLS and CDR2 YYNGEE. J was trimmed by 5 bases and V by 3 bases; bases with no gene match: 9. CDR3 length: 15 residues.

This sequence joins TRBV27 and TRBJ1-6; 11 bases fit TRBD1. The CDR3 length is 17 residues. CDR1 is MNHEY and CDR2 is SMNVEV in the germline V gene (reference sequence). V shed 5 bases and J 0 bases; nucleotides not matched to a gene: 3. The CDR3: CASSPGTGGSYNSPLHF. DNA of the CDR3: TGTGCCAGCAGTCCGGGGACAGGGGGCTCCTATAATTCACCCCTCCACTTT.

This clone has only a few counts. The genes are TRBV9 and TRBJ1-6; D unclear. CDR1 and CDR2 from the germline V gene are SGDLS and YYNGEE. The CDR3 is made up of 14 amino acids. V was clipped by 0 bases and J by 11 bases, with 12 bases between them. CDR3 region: CASSVEPGTAPLHF. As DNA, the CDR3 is TGTGCCAGCAGCGTAGAACCGGGTACGGCACCCCTCCACTTT.

CDR3 in amino acids: CASTRRGAEDTIYF. DNA for the CDR3: TGTGCCAGCACCCGCCGGGGGGCGGAGGACACCATATATTTT. The V gene is TRBV6-4, the J gene TRBJ1-3, with D possibly TRBD1 on 6 matching bases. Between the trimmed V and J ends, which lost 7 bases and 8 bases, there was a span of 18 bases. The CDR3 length is 14 residues. CDR1 is MRHNA, CDR2 SNTAGT, per germline.

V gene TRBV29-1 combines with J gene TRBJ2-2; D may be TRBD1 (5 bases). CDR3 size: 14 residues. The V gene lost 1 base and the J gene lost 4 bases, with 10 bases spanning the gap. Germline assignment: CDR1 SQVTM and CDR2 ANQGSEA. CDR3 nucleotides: TGCAGCGTTGAAGGGGGCGAAACCACCGGGGAGCTGTTTTTT. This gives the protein CSVEGGETTGELFF.

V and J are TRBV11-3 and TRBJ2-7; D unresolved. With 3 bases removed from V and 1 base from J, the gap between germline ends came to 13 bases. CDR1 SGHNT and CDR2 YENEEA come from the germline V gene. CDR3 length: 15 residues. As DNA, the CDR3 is TGTGCCAGCAGCTTTGTTCAGAACCCGTCCTACGAGCAGTACTTC. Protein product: CASSFVQNPSYEQYF.

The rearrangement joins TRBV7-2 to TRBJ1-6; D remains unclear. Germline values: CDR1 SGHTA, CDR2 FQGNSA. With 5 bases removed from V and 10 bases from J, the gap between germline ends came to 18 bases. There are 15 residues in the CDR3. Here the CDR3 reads CASSPGAGRGSPLHF. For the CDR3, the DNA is TGTGCCAGCAGCCCCGGAGCGGGGAGAGGGTCACCCCTCCACTTT.

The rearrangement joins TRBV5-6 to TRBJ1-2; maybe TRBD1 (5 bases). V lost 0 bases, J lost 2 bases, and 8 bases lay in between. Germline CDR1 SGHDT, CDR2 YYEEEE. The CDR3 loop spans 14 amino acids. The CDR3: CASSLDPGNYGYTF. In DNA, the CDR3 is TGTGCCAGCAGCTTGGATCCAGGGAACTATGGCTACACCTTC.